These 7 T cell receptor beta chains originate from one sample sequenced in a study of Tregs in tolerant kidney transplant recipients. The table came from immunoSEQ multiplex PCR; TCRdb's copy has only in-frame clones and leaves some out. The sample has about 110,000 clones, almost 90% seen once. Sequencing used CD4+ T cells from blood, obtained before the transplant. Every receptor here comes from a human donor who received a combined kidney and bone marrow transplant.

The chain couples TRBV7-6 to TRBJ1-1; 7 bases are a match to TRBD1. V trimming: 5 bases; J trimming: 5 bases; junction bases outside the gene matches: 5. Germline V gene lookup returns CDR1 SGHVS and CDR2 FNYEAQ. This CDR3 spans 13 amino acids. The CDR3 nucleotides read TGTGCCAGCAGCACAGGGGTGGGAACTGAAGCTTTCTTT. Amino acid sequence: CASSTGVGTEAFF.

This chain connects TRBV11-3 to TRBJ2-7; D is perhaps TRBD2 (5 bases). The CDR3 is made up of 13 amino acids. Germline CDR1 reads SGHNT; CDR2 reads YENEEA. The V end lost 1 base, the J end lost 3 bases, and 7 bases lay between the germline ends. The CDR3 nucleotides read TGTGCCAGCAGCTTAGGCCGGGACTACGAGCAGTACTTC. Encoded protein: CASSLGRDYEQYF.

Turning to this clone: Additional DNA sequences in this sample encode the identical CDR3. This chain joins TRBV5-1 and TRBJ1-1, with 8 bases matching TRBD1. V lost 4 bases, J lost 1 base, and 3 bases stayed unmatched. This CDR3 region has 14 residues. In germline, CDR1 is SGHRS, CDR2 YFSETQ. CDR3 sequence (DNA): TGCGCCAGCAGCCCTGGGACAGGGAACACTGAAGCTTTCTTT. Translation gives CASSPGTGNTEAFF.

This chain connects TRBV6-6 to TRBJ2-5; possibly TRBD2 for D (6 bases). This CDR3 has 13 amino acids. CDR1 and CDR2 (germline): MNHNY, SVGAGI (reference sequence). V was clipped by 2 bases and J by 4 bases, with 8 bases between them. The CDR3 coding sequence is TGTGCCAGCAGTTACGGGGGGTCAGAGACCCAGTACTTC. This encodes CASSYGGSETQYF.

This clone was counted a few times. The chain has TRBV7-2 and TRBJ2-7; a possible D gene is TRBD2 (6 bases). Germline V gene lookup returns CDR1 SGHTA and CDR2 FQGNSA. Trimming removed 6 bases at V and 3 bases at J, with 15 bases between. The CDR3 extends over 14 amino acids. The DNA of the CDR3 is TGTGCCAGCAGTGTCCAAGCGGGTTACTACGAGCAGTACTTC. Residues: CASSVQAGYYEQYF. The full variable domain, its missing parts supplied by reference TRBV7-2 and TRBJ2-7, is GAGVSQSPSNKVTEKGKDVELRCDPISGHTALYWYRQSLGQGLEFLIYFQGNSAPDKSGLPSDRFSAERTGGSVSTLTIQRTQQEDSAVYLCASSVQAGYYEQYFGPGTRLTVT.

This chain uses TRBV28 with TRBJ1-2; D remains ambiguous. The CDR3 covers 16 residues. The V end lost 3 bases, the J end lost 4 bases, and 18 bases lay between the germline ends. Germline-derived CDR1 and CDR2 are MDHEN and SYDVKM. CDR3 sequence reads: CASSFTREDQVYGYTF. The CDR3 nucleotides are TGTGCCAGCAGTTTCACCCGCGAGGATCAAGTCTATGGCTACACCTTC.

This chain links TRBV19 with TRBJ1-1; D ambiguous. Looked up from germline, CDR1 is LNHDA and CDR2 is SQIVND (reference sequence). The V end lost 6 bases, the J end lost 1 base, and 15 bases lay between the germline ends. The CDR3 extends over 15 amino acids. The CDR3 is CASRPLAGGNTEAFF. CDR3 DNA sequence: TGTGCCAGTAGGCCGCTTGCGGGTGGGAACACTGAAGCTTTCTTT.